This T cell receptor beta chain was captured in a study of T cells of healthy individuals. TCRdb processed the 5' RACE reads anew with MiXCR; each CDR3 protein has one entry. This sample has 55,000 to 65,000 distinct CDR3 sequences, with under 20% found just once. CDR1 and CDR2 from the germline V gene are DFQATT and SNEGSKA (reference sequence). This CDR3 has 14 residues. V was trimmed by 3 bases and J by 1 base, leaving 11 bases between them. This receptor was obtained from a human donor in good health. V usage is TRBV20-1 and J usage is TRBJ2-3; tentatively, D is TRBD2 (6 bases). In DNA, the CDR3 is TGCAGTGCTAGCGGCGGGATTCGCACAGATACGCAGTATTTT. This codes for CSASGGIRTDTQYF.